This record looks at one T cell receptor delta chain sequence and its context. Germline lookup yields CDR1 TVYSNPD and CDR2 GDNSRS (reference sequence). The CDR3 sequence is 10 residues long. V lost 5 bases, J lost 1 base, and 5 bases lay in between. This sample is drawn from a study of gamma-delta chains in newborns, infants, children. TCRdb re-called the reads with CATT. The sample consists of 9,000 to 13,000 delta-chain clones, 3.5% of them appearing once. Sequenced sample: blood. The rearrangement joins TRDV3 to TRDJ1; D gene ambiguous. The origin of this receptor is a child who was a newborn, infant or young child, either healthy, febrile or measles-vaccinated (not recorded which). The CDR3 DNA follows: TGTGCCGTCCGCACCGATAAACTCATCTTT. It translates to CAVRTDKLIF.